Below are 31 T cell receptor beta chains sequenced from a single sample in a study of cytomegalovirus exposure and HLA in healthy donors. The PCR used 60 Vbeta and 13 Jbeta primers. Sequenced by immunoSEQ multiplex PCR; TCRdb stores in-frame clones only, minus some. The table includes about 110,000 clones, around 78% detected once. Sequenced sample: PBMCs. These receptors were obtained from a male donor in good health and CMV-seronegative.

The sample holds one count of this clone. The genes are TRBV5-8 and TRBJ1-1; D uncertain. This CDR3 contains 12 residues. Trimming left V 0 bases short and J 8 bases short, with 8 bases between. Germline-derived CDR1 and CDR2 are SGHTS and YDEGEE. The CDR3 reads CASSLVAVEAFF. CDR3 in DNA: TGTGCCAGCAGCTTGGTGGCAGTGGAAGCTTTCTTT.

The chain has TRBV10-3 and TRBJ2-7; the D gene is possibly TRBD2 (7 bases). V dropped 10 bases and J dropped 4 bases, with 20 bases sitting between them. The CDR3 is 14 residues long. Per germline, CDR1 ENHRY and CDR2 SYGVKD. The chain's CDR3 is CATESGGLGYEQYF. The CDR3, as DNA: TGTGCCACCGAGTCCGGGGGGCTTGGGTACGAGCAGTACTTC.

This clone has a count of ten or more. The chain joins TRBV7-3 to TRBJ2-1, with TRBD2 identical over 9 bases. J was trimmed by 14 bases and V by 0 bases; bases with no gene match: 8. Germline values: CDR1 SGHTA, CDR2 FQGTGA. The CDR3 is 14 amino acids. DNA of the CDR3: TGTGCCAGCAGCTTAACGACTAGCGGAGGGGGGGAGTTCTTC. It is translated as CASSLTTSGGGEFF.

The CDR3 DNA follows: TGCAGCGTTGAGCTAACCACAGATACGCAGTATTTT. Protein sequence: CSVELTTDTQYF. The rearrangement uses TRBV29-1 and TRBJ2-3; D is ambiguous. CDR1 and CDR2 from the germline V gene are SQVTM and ANQGSEA. CDR3 length: 12 residues. V was cut by 3 bases and J by 2 bases, with 6 bases left in between.

The chain combines TRBV30 with TRBJ1-2, with D hard to call. From germline, CDR1 is GTSNPN and CDR2 SVGIG (reference sequence). This CDR3 comprises 15 residues. The V end was cut by 0 bases, the J end by 5 bases, with 16 bases between. In DNA form, the CDR3 reads TGTGCCTGGAGTGTAATGACCGTAGTCGGGTATGGCTACACCTTC. Its translation is CAWSVMTVVGYGYTF.

The chain links TRBV7-8 to TRBJ2-5; the match to TRBD2 covers 8 bases. The CDR3 has 14 residues. CDR1 and CDR2 (germline): SGHVS, FQNEAQ. V trimming: 7 bases; J trimming: 1 base; junction bases outside the gene matches: 5. CDR3 sequence: CASIGGRLQETQYF. The CDR3 region has the DNA TGTGCCAGCATCGGCGGGAGGCTCCAAGAGACCCAGTACTTC. Full variable domain (remainder filled in from reference TRBV7-8 and TRBJ2-5): GAGVSQSPRYKVAKRGQDVALRCDPISGHVSLFWYQQALGQGPEFLTYFQNEAQLDKSGLPSDRFFAERPEGSVSTLKIQRTQQEDSAVYLCASIGGRLQETQYFGPGTRLLVL.

This chain links TRBV7-2 with TRBJ2-7; TRBD1 agrees at 11 bases. Germline assignment: CDR1 SGHTA and CDR2 FQGNSA. The CDR3 length is 15 residues. With 5 bases clipped from V and 4 bases from J, the junction kept 7 bases outside the gene matches. CDR3 bases: TGTGCCAGCAGCGTCTCCGGGACAGGGGGGTACGAGCAGTACTTC. As protein: CASSVSGTGGYEQYF.

The chain combines TRBV5-1 with TRBJ2-1; 7 bases agree with TRBD1. The CDR3 loop spans 13 amino acids. The germline V gene has CDR1 SGHRS and CDR2 YFSETQ. V lost 4 bases and J lost 3; bases outside the gene matches: 1. This CDR3 is CASSRDSYNEQFF. CDR3 bases: TGCGCCAGCAGCAGGGACAGCTACAATGAGCAGTTCTTC.

The chain employs TRBV29-1 and TRBJ2-1, with 10 bases aligning to TRBD2. The trim removed 4 bases at V and 1 base at J, leaving 7 bases unmatched. The length of the CDR3 is 16 residues. The V gene's germline CDR1 is SQVTM and CDR2 ANQGSEA. The CDR3 loop reads CSVAPLLAGSYNEQFF. The CDR3 DNA is TGCAGCGTTGCCCCCCTACTAGCGGGGTCCTACAATGAGCAGTTCTTC.

This chain joins TRBV27 and TRBJ1-1; D is unresolved. The ends were cut back, 2 bases at V and 1 base at J, with 5 bases in the middle. CDR3 length: 13 residues. Per the germline V gene, CDR1 is MNHEY and CDR2 is SMNVEV (reference sequence). This CDR3 reads CASSLQENTEAFF. For the CDR3, the DNA is TGTGCCAGCAGTTTACAGGAGAACACTGAAGCTTTCTTT.

This chain connects TRBV11-2 to TRBJ2-2, with 7 bases identical to TRBD1. CDR1 is SGHAT, CDR2 FQNNGV, per germline. V lost 5 bases, J lost 5 bases, and 8 bases stayed unmatched. The CDR3 extends over 15 amino acids. CDR3 residues: CASSPPGTVTGELFF. Written as DNA, the CDR3 is TGTGCCAGCAGCCCTCCCGGGACAGTAACCGGGGAGCTGTTTTTT. The variable domain in full, with the rest retrieved from reference TRBV11-2 and TRBJ2-2, is EAGVAQSPRYKIIEKRQSVAFWCNPISGHATLYWYQQILGQGPKLLIQFQNNGVVDDSQLPKDRFSAERLKGVDSTLKIQPAKLEDSAVYLCASSPPGTVTGELFFGEGSRLTVL.

This chain uses TRBV18 with TRBJ1-4, with D perhaps TRBD1 (6 bases). CDR1 and CDR2 from the germline V gene are KGHSH and LQKENI. CDR3 length equals 12 residues. V was pared by 3 bases and J by 9 bases, with 8 bases between. The CDR3 loop is CASSPQGKKLFF. CDR3 bases: TGTGCCAGCTCACCGCAGGGGAAAAAACTGTTTTTT.

This rearrangement joins TRBV15 to TRBJ2-1, with D possibly TRBD2 on 6 matching bases. The CDR3 has 15 residues. Germline assignment: CDR1 LNHNV and CDR2 YYDKDF (reference sequence). V lost 3 bases to trimming and J lost 9 bases, with 18 bases between them. DNA for the CDR3: TGTGCCACCAGCAGGGAACTAGCTGGGGATGCTGAGCAGTTCTTC. Protein sequence: CATSRELAGDAEQFF.

This clone has just a few counts. This sequence joins TRBV29-1 and TRBJ2-1, with TRBD2 matching 9 bases. J lost 7 bases, V lost 6 bases, and 10 bases had no gene match. CDR1 is SQVTM and CDR2 is ANQGSEA in the germline V gene. The CDR3 covers 14 residues. The CDR3 DNA sequence: TGCAGCGTGACATACGGACTAGCGAGAAATGAGCAGTTCTTC. Translated, it gives CSVTYGLARNEQFF.

This chain connects TRBV7-9 to TRBJ2-7, with D unclear. V was clipped by 5 bases and J by 6 bases, with 20 bases between them. The CDR3 has 15 amino acids. The germline CDR1 and CDR2 sequences are SEHNR and FQNEAQ (reference sequence). CDR3 in amino acids: CASSRSRYPMTEQYF. The CDR3 DNA reads as TGTGCCAGCAGCCGGAGTCGGTACCCGATGACCGAGCAGTACTTC.

The J gene is TRBJ1-1, the V gene TRBV6-1, with TRBD1 matching 7 bases. This CDR3 is 15 amino acids long. Germline CDR1 is MNHNS and CDR2 is SASEGT. The trim removed 5 bases at V and 3 bases at J, leaving 9 bases unmatched. This chain's CDR3 is CASSRLTGADTEAFF. The CDR3 DNA is TGTGCCAGCAGTCGATTAACAGGGGCGGACACTGAAGCTTTCTTT.

This clone has a count of ten or more. The J gene is TRBJ2-7, the V gene TRBV4-3; TRBD1 matches at 11 bases. This CDR3 spans 15 amino acids. Trimming removed 1 base from V and 3 bases from J; junction bases left unmatched: 2. Germline V gene sequence: CDR1 LGHNA, CDR2 YSLEER. In DNA form, the CDR3 reads TGCGCCAGCAGCCAAGGGGGACAGGGGGACTACGAGCAGTACTTC. This codes for CASSQGGQGDYEQYF.

The chain joins TRBV7-2 to TRBJ1-2, with TRBD1 identical over 11 bases. The germline V gene has CDR1 SGHTA and CDR2 FQGNSA. The CDR3 covers 14 residues. J gave up 8 bases and V 4 bases, and 6 bases lay outside the gene matches. The chain's CDR3 is CASSSGQGAQGYTF. The CDR3 DNA sequence: TGTGCCAGCAGCTCTGGACAGGGGGCGCAGGGCTACACCTTC.

The genes are TRBV28 and TRBJ2-7; 11 nucleotides agree with TRBD2. V was pared by 5 bases and J by 2 bases, with 2 bases of the junction left unmatched. In germline, CDR1 is MDHEN, CDR2 SYDVKM. The CDR3 extends over 14 amino acids. The CDR3 here is CASSPGLAAYEQYF. CDR3 coding DNA: TGTGCCAGCAGTCCGGGACTAGCGGCCTACGAGCAGTACTTC.

This chain links TRBV19 with TRBJ2-2, with 12 bases aligning to TRBD2. J lost 1 base, V lost 6 bases, and 3 bases had no gene match. The CDR3 has 16 amino acids. Germline CDR1 and CDR2: LNHDA and SQIVND (reference sequence). The CDR3 coding sequence is TGTGCCAGTAGGAGACTAGCGGGAGAGAACACCGGGGAGCTGTTTTTT. It codes for CASRRLAGENTGELFF.

The chain has TRBV27 and TRBJ2-7, with TRBD1 matching 9 bases. CDR3 length equals 15 residues. Trimming took 6 bases from V and 0 from J; bases not matched to a gene: 6. CDR1 MNHEY and CDR2 SMNVEV come from the germline V gene (reference sequence). For the CDR3, the DNA is TGTGCCAGCAGACCTCCGGGACAGGGCTCCTACGAGCAGTACTTC. It translates to CASRPPGQGSYEQYF.

This clone was observed once. The chain links TRBV27 to TRBJ2-2, with TRBD1 matching over 8 bases. Germline CDR1 and CDR2: MNHEY and SMNVEV (reference sequence). The trim removed 4 bases at V and 1 base at J, leaving 5 bases unmatched. The CDR3 length is 16 residues. CDR3 loop: CASSYTGGVNTGELFF. CDR3 bases: TGTGCCAGCAGTTACACAGGGGGAGTGAACACCGGGGAGCTGTTTTTT.

This chain uses TRBV6-1 with TRBJ2-5, with 10 bases aligning to TRBD2. J gave up 4 bases and V 7 bases, and 9 bases lay outside the gene matches. Germline V gene lookup returns CDR1 MNHNS and CDR2 SASEGT. The CDR3 is 15 residues long. In DNA form, the CDR3 reads TGTGCCAGCAACCTAGCGGGAGAGGTTGGAGAGACCCAGTACTTC. It specifies CASNLAGEVGETQYF.

The V gene is TRBV6-1, the J gene TRBJ2-1; D perhaps matches TRBD2 (5 bases). The germline gives CDR1 MNHNS, CDR2 SASEGT. This CDR3 contains 13 residues. V lost 4 bases and J lost 5, with 9 bases in between. The CDR3 DNA reads as TGTGCCAGCAGTGTCGGACTCAACAATGAGCAGTTCTTC. This sequence encodes CASSVGLNNEQFF.

DNA of the CDR3: TGTGCCAGCACGGCCGGGGGGAATAACTATGGCTACACCTTC. Translating it yields CASTAGGNNYGYTF. The chain combines TRBV6-1 with TRBJ1-2, with a weak D call TRBD1 (5 bases). Between the trimmed V and J ends, which lost 7 bases and 1 base, there was a span of 13 bases. This CDR3 is 14 amino acids long. CDR1 and CDR2 from the germline V gene are MNHNS and SASEGT.

This chain links TRBV20-1 with TRBJ2-7; D is ambiguous. The CDR3 spans 11 residues. The ends were cut back, 3 bases at V and 3 bases at J, with 6 bases in the middle. CDR1 is DFQATT and CDR2 is SNEGSKA in the germline V gene (reference sequence). CDR3 sequence: CSASKLYEQYF. CDR3 DNA: TGCAGTGCTAGTAAGCTCTACGAGCAGTACTTC.

The J gene is TRBJ1-1, the V gene TRBV30; possibly TRBD1 for D (5 bases). V lost 2 bases and J lost 5, with 12 bases in between. The CDR3 loop spans 13 amino acids. CDR1 and CDR2 (germline): GTSNPN, SVGIG (reference sequence). CDR3: CAWSQGFGTEAFF. As DNA, the CDR3 is TGTGCCTGGAGTCAGGGATTTGGAACTGAAGCTTTCTTT.

This clone was picked up one time. The rearrangement links TRBV5-1 to TRBJ2-6; D might be TRBD2 (5 bases). The V gene lost 1 base and the J gene lost 0 bases, with 11 bases spanning the gap. The CDR3 covers 17 residues. Germline lookup yields CDR1 SGHRS and CDR2 YFSETQ. The CDR3 protein is CASSLPAASSGANVLTF. The CDR3 DNA is TGCGCCAGCAGCTTGCCAGCGGCGAGCTCTGGGGCCAACGTCCTGACTTTC.

The chain links TRBV2 to TRBJ2-2; D possibly corresponds to TRBD2 (7 bases). The V and J ends lost 6 bases and 3 bases respectively, with 17 bases between them. This CDR3 contains 16 residues. Looked up from germline, CDR1 is SNHLY and CDR2 is FYNNEI. The CDR3 here is CASSGRGARDTGELFF. CDR3 DNA sequence: TGTGCCAGCAGCGGCCGGGGGGCGCGGGACACCGGGGAGCTGTTTTTT.

The chain recombines TRBV9 with TRBJ2-5; tentatively, D is TRBD1 (6 bases). The CDR3 sequence is 15 residues long. The germline V gene has CDR1 SGDLS and CDR2 YYNGEE. Trimming shortened V by 0 bases and J by 1 base, and 10 bases separated the two germline ends. CDR3 loop: CASSVGTVPQETQYF. The CDR3 DNA reads as TGTGCCAGCAGCGTAGGGACAGTTCCCCAAGAGACCCAGTACTTC. The whole variable domain, filled in from reference TRBV9 and TRBJ2-5, reads DSGVTQTPKHLITATGQRVTLRCSPRSGDLSVYWYQQSLDQGLQFLIQYYNGEERAKGNILERFSAQQFPDLHSELNLSSLELGDSALYFCASSVGTVPQETQYFGPGTRLLVL.

The chain couples TRBV7-9 to TRBJ1-6, with 8 bases fitting TRBD1. The CDR3 contains 14 residues. The germline V gene has CDR1 SEHNR and CDR2 FQNEAQ (reference sequence). Trimming took 3 bases from V and 5 from J; bases not matched to a gene: 0. CDR3 coding DNA: TGTGCCAGCAGCTTGGGACAGGATAATTCACCCCTCCACTTT. This gives the protein CASSLGQDNSPLHF.